This T cell receptor beta chain was observed in a study of shared clonotypes between healthy human individuals. General study points: What naive subsets generally showed was a larger estimated richness than memory subsets showed.

The germline gives CDR1 MGHDK, CDR2 SYGVNS. This CDR3 region has 9 residues. V was trimmed by 4 bases and J by 13 bases, leaving 7 bases between them. The genomic DNA of each subset was split evenly across several immunoSEQ plates. Sequenced by immunoSEQ multiplex PCR; TCRdb stores in-frame clones only, minus some. The table has around 700,000 clones, about two thirds seen once; the top ten hold 1.8%. Concerning this clone: What it binds is unknown.

Sequenced sample: memory CD4+ T cells sorted from blood. Subset in this sample: CD45RA-negative fraction. This sequence was found in a woman in her thirties in good health. The chain joins TRBV25-1 to TRBJ1-1, with unresolved D. CDR3 protein: CASSVEGFF. In nucleotides, the CDR3 is TGTGCCAGCAGTGTGGAGGGTTTCTTT.